This T cell receptor (beta chain) is drawn from a study of Tregs in tolerant kidney transplant recipients. Thawed PBMCs were FACS-sorted into unstimulated CD4+CD25+CD127- regulatory T cells, CD4+CD25- non-regulatory cells, CD4 and CD8 cells. This CDR3 comprises 16 residues. From germline, CDR1 is KGHSH and CDR2 LQKENI. Trimming took off 0 bases at V and 0 bases at J, with 11 bases between the two ends. As concerns this clone: What it binds is unknown.

Points from the study as a whole: Expanding Tregs on activated donor B cells appeared to best identify donor-specific TCRbeta clones. Few patients were studied, so findings need validation in larger groups. No direct test of biological reproducibility was done here.

Clones were read by immunoSEQ multiplex PCR, and TCRdb kept only the in-frame ones, dropping some. The repertoire consists of hundreds of thousands of clones, with about 80% occurring once and the leading ten covering 0.5% to 0.65%. Source material: CD4+ T cells from blood. This clonotype originated in a human donor in good health. The chain has TRBV18 and TRBJ1-2; D uncertain. The CDR3 DNA is TGTGCCAGCTCACCACCGAGGCGGAGGGCTAACTATGGCTACACCTTC. Its translation is CASSPPRRRANYGYTF.